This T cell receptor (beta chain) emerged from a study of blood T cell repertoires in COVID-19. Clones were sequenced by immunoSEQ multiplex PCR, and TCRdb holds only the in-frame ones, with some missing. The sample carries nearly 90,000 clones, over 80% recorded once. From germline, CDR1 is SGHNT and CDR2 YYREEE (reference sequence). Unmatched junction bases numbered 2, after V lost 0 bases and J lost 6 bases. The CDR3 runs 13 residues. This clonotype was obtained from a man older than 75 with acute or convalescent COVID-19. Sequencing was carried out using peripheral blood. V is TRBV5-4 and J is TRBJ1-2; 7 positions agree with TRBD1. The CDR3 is CASSLEGANGYTF. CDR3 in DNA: TGTGCCAGCAGCTTGGAGGGGGCCAATGGCTACACCTTC.